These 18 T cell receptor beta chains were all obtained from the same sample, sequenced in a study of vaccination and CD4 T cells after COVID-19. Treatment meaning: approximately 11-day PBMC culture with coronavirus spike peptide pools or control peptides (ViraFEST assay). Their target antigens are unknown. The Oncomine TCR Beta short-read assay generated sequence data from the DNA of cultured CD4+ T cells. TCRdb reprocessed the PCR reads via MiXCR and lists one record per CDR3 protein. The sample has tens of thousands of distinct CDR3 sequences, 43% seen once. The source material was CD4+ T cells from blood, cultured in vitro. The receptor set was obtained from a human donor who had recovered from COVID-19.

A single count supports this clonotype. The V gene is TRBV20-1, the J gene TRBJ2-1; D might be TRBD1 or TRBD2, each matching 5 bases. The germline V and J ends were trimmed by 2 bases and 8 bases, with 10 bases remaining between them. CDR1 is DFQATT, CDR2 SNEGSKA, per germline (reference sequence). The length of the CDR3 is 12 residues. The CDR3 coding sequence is TGCAGTGCTAGACGGGGCCTCTATGAGCAGTTCTTC. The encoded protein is CSARRGLYEQFF.

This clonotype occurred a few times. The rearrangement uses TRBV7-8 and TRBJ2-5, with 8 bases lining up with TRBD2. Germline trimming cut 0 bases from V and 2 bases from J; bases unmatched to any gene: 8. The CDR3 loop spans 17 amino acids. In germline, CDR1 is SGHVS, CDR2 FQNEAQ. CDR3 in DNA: TGTGCCAGCAGCTTAGCGAGAATACTAGCGGTACAAGAGACCCAGTACTTC. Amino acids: CASSLARILAVQETQYF.

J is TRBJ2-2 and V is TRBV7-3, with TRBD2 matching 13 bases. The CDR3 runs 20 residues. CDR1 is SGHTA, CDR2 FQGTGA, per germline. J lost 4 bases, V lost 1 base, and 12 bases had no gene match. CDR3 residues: CASSLIGTSGGARSTGELFF. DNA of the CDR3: TGTGCCAGCAGCTTAATAGGAACTAGCGGGGGGGCTCGCTCCACCGGGGAGCTGTTTTTT. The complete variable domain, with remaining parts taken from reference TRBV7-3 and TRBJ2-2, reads GAGVSQTPSNKVTEKGKYVELRCDPISGHTALYWYRQSLGQGPEFLIYFQGTGAADDSGLPNDRFFAVRPEGSVSTLKIQRTERGDSAVYLCASSLIGTSGGARSTGELFFGEGSRLTVL.

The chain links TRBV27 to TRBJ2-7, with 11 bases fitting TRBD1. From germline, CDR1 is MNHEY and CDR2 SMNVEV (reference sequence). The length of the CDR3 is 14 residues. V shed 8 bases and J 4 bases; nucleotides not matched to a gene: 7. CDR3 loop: CASWPGDRGYEQYF. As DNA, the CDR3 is TGTGCCAGCTGGCCCGGGGACAGGGGGTACGAGCAGTACTTC.

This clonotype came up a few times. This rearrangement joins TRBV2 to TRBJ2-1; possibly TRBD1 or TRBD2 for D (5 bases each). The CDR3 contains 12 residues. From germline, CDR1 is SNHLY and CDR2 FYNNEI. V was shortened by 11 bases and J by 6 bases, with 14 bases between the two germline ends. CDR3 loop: CAPGGTPNEQFF. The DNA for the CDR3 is TGTGCCCCTGGGGGAACCCCCAATGAGCAGTTCTTC.

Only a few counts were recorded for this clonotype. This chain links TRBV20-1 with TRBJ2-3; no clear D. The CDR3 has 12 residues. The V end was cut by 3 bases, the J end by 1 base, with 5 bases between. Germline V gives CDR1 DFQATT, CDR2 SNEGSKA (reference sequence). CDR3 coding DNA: TGCAGTGCTAGTGGGGGCACAGATACGCAGTATTTT. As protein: CSASGGTDTQYF.

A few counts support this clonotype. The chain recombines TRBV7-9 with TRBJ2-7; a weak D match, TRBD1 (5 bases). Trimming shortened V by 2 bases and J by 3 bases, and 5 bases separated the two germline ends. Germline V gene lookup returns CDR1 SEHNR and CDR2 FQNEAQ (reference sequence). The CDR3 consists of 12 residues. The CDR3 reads CASSLQGYEQYF. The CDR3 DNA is TGTGCCAGCAGCTTACAGGGCTACGAGCAGTACTTC.

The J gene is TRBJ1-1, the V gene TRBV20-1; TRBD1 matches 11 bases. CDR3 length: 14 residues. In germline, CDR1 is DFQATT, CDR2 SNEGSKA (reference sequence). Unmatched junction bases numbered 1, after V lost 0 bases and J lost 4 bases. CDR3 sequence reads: CSAREGTGGTEAFF. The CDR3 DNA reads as TGCAGTGCTAGAGAAGGGACAGGGGGCACTGAAGCTTTCTTT.

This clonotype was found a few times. The CDR3 sequence is CASSQGLAGPTYEQYF. Written as DNA, the CDR3 is TGCGCCAGCAGCCAAGGGCTAGCGGGACCCACCTACGAGCAGTACTTC. The rearrangement uses TRBV4-1 and TRBJ2-7; 9 bases align to TRBD2. The CDR3 totals 16 residues. J gave up 2 bases and V 1 base, and 6 bases lay outside the gene matches. The germline V gene encodes CDR1 MGHRA and CDR2 YSYEKL.

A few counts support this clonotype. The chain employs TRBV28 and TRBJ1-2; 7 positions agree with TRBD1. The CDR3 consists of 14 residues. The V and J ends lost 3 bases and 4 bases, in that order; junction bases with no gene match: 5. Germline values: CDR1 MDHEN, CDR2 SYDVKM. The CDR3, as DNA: TGTGCCAGCAGTTTGTCAACAGGGGTCTATGGCTACACCTTC. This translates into CASSLSTGVYGYTF.

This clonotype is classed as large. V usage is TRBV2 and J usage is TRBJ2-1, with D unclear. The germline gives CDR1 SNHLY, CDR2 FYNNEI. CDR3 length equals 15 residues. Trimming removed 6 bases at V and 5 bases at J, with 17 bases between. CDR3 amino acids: CASRQENVGNNEQFF. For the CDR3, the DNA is TGTGCCAGCAGGCAGGAGAACGTTGGTAACAATGAGCAGTTCTTC.

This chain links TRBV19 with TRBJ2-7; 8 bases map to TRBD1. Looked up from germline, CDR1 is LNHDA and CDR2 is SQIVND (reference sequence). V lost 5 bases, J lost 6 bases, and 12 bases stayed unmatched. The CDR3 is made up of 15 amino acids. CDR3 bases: TGTGCCAGTAGTTCAACAGGGGGAGTACTGATCGAGCAGTACTTC. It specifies CASSSTGGVLIEQYF.

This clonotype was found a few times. The CDR3 here is CASSSRDIDSPLHF. Here the CDR3 DNA reads TGTGCCAGCAGCTCCCGGGACATCGATTCACCCCTCCACTTT. The chain links TRBV7-9 to TRBJ1-6, with D tentatively TRBD1 (6 bases). Trimming took off 4 bases at V and 8 bases at J, with 12 bases between the two ends. The CDR3 has 14 amino acids. CDR1 SEHNR and CDR2 FQNEAQ come from the germline V gene (reference sequence). Based on the CDR3 plus reference TRBV7-9 and TRBJ1-6, the full variable domain is DTGVSQNPRHKITKRGQNVTFRCDPISEHNRLYWYRQTLGQGPEFLTYFQNEAQLEKSRLLSDRFSAERPKGSFSTLEIQRTEQGDSAMYLCASSSRDIDSPLHFGNGTRLTVT.

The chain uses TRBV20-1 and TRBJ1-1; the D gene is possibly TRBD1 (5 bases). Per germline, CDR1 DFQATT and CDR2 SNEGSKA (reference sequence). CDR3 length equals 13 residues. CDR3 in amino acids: CPAGLRLNTEAFF. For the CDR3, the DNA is TGCCCGGCGGGGCTACGGCTGAACACTGAAGCTTTCTTT.

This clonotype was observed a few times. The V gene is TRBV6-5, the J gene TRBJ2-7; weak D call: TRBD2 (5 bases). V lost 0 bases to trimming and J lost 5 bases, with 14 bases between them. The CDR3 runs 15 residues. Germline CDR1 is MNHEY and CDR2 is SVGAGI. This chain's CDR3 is CASSYSTRGAHEQYF. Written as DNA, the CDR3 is TGTGCCAGCAGTTACTCCACTAGAGGAGCCCACGAGCAGTACTTC.

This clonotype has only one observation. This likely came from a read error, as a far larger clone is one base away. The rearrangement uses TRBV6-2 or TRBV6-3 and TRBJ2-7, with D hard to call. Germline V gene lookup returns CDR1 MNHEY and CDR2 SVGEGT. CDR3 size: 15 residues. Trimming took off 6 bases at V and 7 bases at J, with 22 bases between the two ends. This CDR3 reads CASRRSGSSYNEQYF. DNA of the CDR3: TGTGCCAGCAGACGCAGTGGAAGCTCCTACAATGAGCAGTACTTC.

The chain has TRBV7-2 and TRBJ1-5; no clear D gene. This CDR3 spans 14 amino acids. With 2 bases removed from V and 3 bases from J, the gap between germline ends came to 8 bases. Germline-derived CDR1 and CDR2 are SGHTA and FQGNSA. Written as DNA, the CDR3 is TGTGCCAGCAGCTTACACGGACCCAATCAGCCCCAGCATTTT. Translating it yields CASSLHGPNQPQHF.

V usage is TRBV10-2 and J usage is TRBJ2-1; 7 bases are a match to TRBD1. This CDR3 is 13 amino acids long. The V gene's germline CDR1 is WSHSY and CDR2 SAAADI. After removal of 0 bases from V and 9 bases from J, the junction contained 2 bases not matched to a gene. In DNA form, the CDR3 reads TGCGCCAGCAGTGAGTCAGGGGGCGGTGAGCAGTTCTTC. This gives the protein CASSESGGGEQFF.